These 30 T cell receptor beta chains came from one sample sequenced in a study of OX40 agonist ivuxolimab in advanced cancers. The method was immunoSEQ multiplex PCR; TCRdb's version includes in-frame clones alone and lacks a portion of them. The sample holds 50,000 to 75,000 clones, roughly four fifths seen once. Sequenced material: CD4+ or CD8+ T cells sorted from blood, taken in a trial of the OX40 agonist ivuxolimab. These receptors were taken from an adult with an advanced solid tumor such as melanoma, head and neck, liver or kidney cancer.

The chain combines TRBV7-3 with TRBJ2-7; D is possibly TRBD2 (5 bases). Per the germline V gene, CDR1 is SGHTA and CDR2 is FQGTGA. The CDR3 has 14 amino acids. Between the trimmed V and J ends, which lost 4 bases and 5 bases, there was a span of 15 bases. The CDR3 sequence: CASSSTGREDEQYF. The DNA for the CDR3 is TGTGCCAGCAGCTCCACTGGACGGGAAGACGAGCAGTACTTC.

The V call is TRBV10-3, the J call TRBJ2-3; the match to TRBD1 covers 7 bases. V shed 6 bases, J shed 5 bases, and the junction held 8 bases outside the gene matches. CDR1 and CDR2 from the germline V gene are ENHRY and SYGVKD. This CDR3 region has 14 residues. CDR3 sequence: CAISPGGTQDTQYF. In DNA, the CDR3 is TGTGCCATCAGCCCAGGGGGAACGCAAGATACGCAGTATTTT.

The chain links TRBV19 to TRBJ2-5; a possible D gene is TRBD1 (5 bases). CDR3 length equals 12 residues. V was trimmed by 3 bases and J by 5 bases, leaving 7 bases between them. Germline-derived CDR1 and CDR2 are LNHDA and SQIVND (reference sequence). CDR3 sequence: CASSIRGETQYF. In nucleotides, the CDR3 is TGTGCCAGTAGTATTAGGGGCGAGACCCAGTACTTC.

The rearrangement joins TRBV29-1 to TRBJ2-1; D gene unclear. CDR1 and CDR2 from the germline V gene are SQVTM and ANQGSEA. The germline V and J ends were trimmed by 0 bases and 8 bases, with 2 bases remaining between them. The CDR3 contains 10 residues. In DNA, the CDR3 is TGCAGCGTTGAAGATCATGAGCAGTTCTTC. Translated, it gives CSVEDHEQFF.

V gene TRBV28 combines with J gene TRBJ1-1; D is possibly TRBD1 (5 bases). The CDR3 runs to 15 residues. The ends were cut back, 10 bases at V and 6 bases at J, with 24 bases in the middle. In germline, CDR1 is MDHEN, CDR2 SYDVKM. CDR3 protein: CATLDPPQGGAEAFF. In DNA, the CDR3 is TGTGCCACCCTCGATCCCCCCCAGGGCGGCGCTGAAGCTTTCTTT.

The rearrangement links TRBV5-1 to TRBJ2-3; TRBD1 agrees at 10 bases. The CDR3 is 15 amino acids. The V and J ends lost 4 bases and 1 base, in that order; junction bases with no gene match: 3. Germline values: CDR1 SGHRS, CDR2 YFSETQ. The CDR3 here is CASSPGTGGTDTQYF. Written as DNA, the CDR3 is TGCGCCAGCAGCCCCGGGACAGGGGGCACAGATACGCAGTATTTT. Using reference TRBV5-1 and TRBJ2-3 for the parts outside the CDR3, the full variable domain is KAGVTQTPRYLIKTRGQQVTLSCSPISGHRSVSWYQQTPGQGLQFLFEYFSETQRNKGNFPGRFSGRQFSNSRSEMNVSTLELGDSALYLCASSPGTGGTDTQYFGPGTRLTVL.

The chain combines TRBV15 with TRBJ2-2; maybe TRBD2 (6 bases). The CDR3 is 14 amino acids. Trimming took off 5 bases at V and 3 bases at J, with 10 bases between the two ends. Germline assignment: CDR1 LNHNV and CDR2 YYDKDF (reference sequence). The CDR3 DNA reads TGTGCCACCAGCGCCCGCGGGGACACCGGGGAGCTGTTTTTT. Translated, it gives CATSARGDTGELFF.

The chain joins TRBV7-6 to TRBJ2-4; 11 bases align to TRBD2. Germline trimming cut 5 bases from V and 4 bases from J; bases unmatched to any gene: 7. CDR1 and CDR2 (germline): SGHVS, FNYEAQ. This CDR3 is 16 amino acids long. The CDR3 DNA follows: TGTGCCAGCAGCGTTAATAGCGGGGGGGCAAAAAACATTCAGTACTTC. Protein: CASSVNSGGAKNIQYF.

The CDR3 region has the DNA TGTGCCAGCAGCTTAGAAGTCAGAACGAACACCGGGGAGCTGTTTTTT. It specifies CASSLEVRTNTGELFF. The chain links TRBV7-6 to TRBJ2-2; D not certain. Germline CDR1 SGHVS, CDR2 FNYEAQ. The ends were cut back, 1 base at V and 0 bases at J, with 9 bases in the middle. The CDR3 loop spans 16 amino acids.

The chain carries TRBV2 and TRBJ2-5; 9 nucleotides agree with TRBD2. The CDR3 length is 14 residues. Losses at the gene ends were 4 bases for V and 5 bases for J; bases not matched to a gene: 5. Germline V gene sequence: CDR1 SNHLY, CDR2 FYNNEI. CDR3 nucleotide sequence: TGTGCCAGCAGTGGCGGGGGGGCCGGGGAGACCCAGTACTTC. This translates into CASSGGGAGETQYF.

The chain has TRBV15 and TRBJ2-4, with TRBD2 as a possible D gene (6 bases). Germline CDR1 LNHNV, CDR2 YYDKDF (reference sequence). This CDR3 comprises 17 residues. V lost 1 base and J 3 bases, leaving 16 bases between the germline ends. CDR3 sequence (DNA): TGTGCCACCAGCAGAGGATATGGAGGGCCCATCAAAAACATTCAGTACTTC. This gives the protein CATSRGYGGPIKNIQYF.

The chain couples TRBV18 to TRBJ2-5; 10 bases match TRBD2. The DNA end lines up better with TRBJ2-7; the J call may be wrong. Per germline, CDR1 KGHSH and CDR2 LQKENI. The CDR3 extends over 16 amino acids. The CDR3 spells CASSPGRVAGGHEQYF. The CDR3 DNA reads as TGTGCCAGCTCACCAGGCAGAGTAGCGGGGGGCCACGAGCAGTACTTC.

This chain's CDR3 is CASSLSGDVSAGNTIYF. The CDR3 bases are TGTGCCAGCAGCTTAAGCGGGGACGTGTCGGCTGGAAACACCATATATTTT. V and J are TRBV7-3 and TRBJ1-3; D is possibly TRBD1 (5 bases). V was shortened by 1 base and J by 2 bases, with 15 bases between the two germline ends. Per the germline V gene, CDR1 is SGHTA and CDR2 is FQGTGA. The CDR3 contains 17 residues.

The gene calls are TRBV10-3 and TRBJ1-1; D call uncertain. The V end lost 6 bases, the J end lost 1 base, and 15 bases lay between the germline ends. CDR1 and CDR2 from the germline V gene are ENHRY and SYGVKD. The CDR3 runs 15 residues. The CDR3 DNA follows: TGTGCCATCAGGGACGGGAGTCTTGGGAACACTGAAGCTTTCTTT. Its protein product is CAIRDGSLGNTEAFF.

This chain uses TRBV14 with TRBJ2-2; D might be TRBD2 (7 bases). V was shortened by 4 bases and J by 7 bases, with 16 bases between the two germline ends. Germline CDR1 reads SGHDN; CDR2 reads FVKESK. This CDR3 has 15 amino acids. The CDR3 loop is CASSPRTGGIGELFF. CDR3 bases: TGTGCCAGCAGCCCTCGGACGGGGGGCATCGGGGAGCTGTTTTTT.

The rearrangement links TRBV6-1 to TRBJ1-1; D not resolved. The V and J ends lost 5 bases and 4 bases respectively, with 5 bases between them. Germline V gives CDR1 MNHNS, CDR2 SASEGT. This CDR3 contains 11 residues. Written as DNA, the CDR3 is TGTGCCAGCAGTTTGGTCACTGAAGCTTTCTTT. It is translated as CASSLVTEAFF.

The chain has TRBV29-1 and TRBJ2-7, with D perhaps matching TRBD1 (6 bases). This CDR3 comprises 15 residues. The V gene lost 4 bases and the J gene lost 4 bases, with 20 bases spanning the gap. CDR1 is SQVTM, CDR2 ANQGSEA, per germline. CDR3 loop: CSVVRTAIRGYEQYF. The CDR3 bases are TGCAGCGTTGTTCGGACAGCCATACGTGGGTACGAGCAGTACTTC.

The chain is built from TRBV28 and TRBJ1-2, with D uncertain. The CDR3 covers 10 residues. The ends were cut back, 5 bases at V and 8 bases at J, with 6 bases in the middle. Per the germline V gene, CDR1 is MDHEN and CDR2 is SYDVKM. The CDR3 here is CASSGEGYTF. The DNA of the CDR3 is TGTGCCAGCAGTGGGGAAGGCTACACCTTC.

This chain connects TRBV18 to TRBJ2-3; 12 bases map to TRBD2. Trimming took 6 bases from V and 2 from J; bases not matched to a gene: 6. CDR1 and CDR2 (germline): KGHSH, LQKENI. The length of the CDR3 is 16 residues. The CDR3 sequence: CASSSTSGGSTDTQYF. DNA of the CDR3: TGTGCCAGCTCGTCGACTAGCGGGGGCTCCACAGATACGCAGTATTTT.

The chain uses TRBV7-9 and TRBJ2-4; 9 bases agree with TRBD1. Unmatched junction bases numbered 1, after V lost 0 bases and J lost 7 bases. CDR1 is SEHNR and CDR2 is FQNEAQ in the germline V gene (reference sequence). CDR3 length: 14 amino acids. This CDR3 reads CASSLAGQGNIQYF. Here the CDR3 DNA reads TGTGCCAGCAGCTTAGCCGGACAGGGGAACATTCAGTACTTC.

This chain connects TRBV10-3 to TRBJ1-3; D is unclear. CDR3 size: 15 residues. Germline CDR1 and CDR2: ENHRY and SYGVKD. V was cut by 6 bases and J by 0 bases, with 12 bases left in between. The CDR3 sequence is CAIRTGRPSGNTIYF. The CDR3 DNA follows: TGTGCCATCAGGACTGGGCGCCCCTCTGGAAACACCATATATTTT.

V is TRBV28 and J is TRBJ2-7; 7 bases align to TRBD1. Germline values: CDR1 MDHEN, CDR2 SYDVKM. CDR3 length: 13 residues. V shed 6 bases, J shed 0 bases, and the junction held 2 bases outside the gene matches. CDR3: CASRRGLSYEQYF. The CDR3 DNA is TGTGCCAGCAGGAGGGGGCTCTCCTACGAGCAGTACTTC.

This chain uses TRBV28 with TRBJ1-4, with TRBD1 as a possible D gene (5 bases). Trimming removed 5 bases from V and 7 bases from J, with 14 bases in between. This CDR3 spans 14 amino acids. Germline V gives CDR1 MDHEN, CDR2 SYDVKM. CDR3 loop: CASSIPQGPEKLFF. In nucleotides, the CDR3 is TGTGCCAGCAGTATTCCCCAGGGTCCTGAAAAACTGTTTTTT.

The CDR3 DNA sequence: TGTGCCAGCAGCTTCACCGGGACAGGGGAGACCCAGTACTTC. It translates to CASSFTGTGETQYF. The genes are TRBV5-4 and TRBJ2-5; 9 bases match TRBD1. Trimming removed 2 bases from V and 5 bases from J; junction bases left unmatched: 4. CDR1 is SGHNT, CDR2 YYREEE, per germline (reference sequence). This CDR3 is 14 amino acids long.

The count of this clone is one. V is TRBV5-1 and J is TRBJ2-7; D is unresolved. Deletions cut 4 bases from V and 3 bases from J, with 14 bases between. CDR3 length: 14 amino acids. Germline V CDR1 and CDR2: SGHRS, YFSETQ. The CDR3 region is CASSLGSADYEQYF. DNA of the CDR3: TGCGCCAGCAGCCTGGGAAGCGCAGACTACGAGCAGTACTTC.

The rearrangement uses TRBV7-2 and TRBJ2-7, with 9 bases fitting TRBD1. J gave up 3 bases and V 2 bases, and 5 bases lay outside the gene matches. CDR3 length: 15 residues. In germline, CDR1 is SGHTA, CDR2 FQGNSA. CDR3 sequence: CASSLSGTGIYEQYF. In DNA form, the CDR3 reads TGTGCCAGCAGCTTATCCGGGACAGGGATCTACGAGCAGTACTTC. Variable domain in full (rest from reference TRBV7-2 and TRBJ2-7): GAGVSQSPSNKVTEKGKDVELRCDPISGHTALYWYRQSLGQGLEFLIYFQGNSAPDKSGLPSDRFSAERTGGSVSTLTIQRTQQEDSAVYLCASSLSGTGIYEQYFGPGTRLTVT.

This clone was picked up a small number of times. The chain has TRBV6-5 and TRBJ1-1, with unresolved D. V was cut by 6 bases and J by 6 bases, with 8 bases left in between. The germline CDR1 and CDR2 sequences are MNHEY and SVGAGI. This CDR3 comprises 11 residues. DNA of the CDR3: TGTGCCAGCAGCACTGTGGCTGAAGCTTTCTTT. Encoded protein: CASSTVAEAFF.

V gene TRBV11-3 combines with J gene TRBJ2-5; perhaps D is TRBD1 or TRBD2 (5 bases each). Germline CDR1 is SGHNT and CDR2 is YENEEA. Trimming left V 4 bases short and J 5 bases short, with 11 bases between. The CDR3 contains 13 residues. CDR3 in DNA: TGTGCCAGCAGCTCCGGGACGCGGGAGACCCAGTACTTC. This gives the protein CASSSGTRETQYF.

The genes are TRBV15 and TRBJ2-2; D is unclear. V lost 0 bases, J lost 4 bases, and 12 bases lay in between. CDR1 and CDR2 (germline): LNHNV, YYDKDF (reference sequence). This CDR3 has 16 amino acids. CDR3 in DNA: TGTGCCACCAGCAGAGATAGGCCTAACCCCACCGGGGAGCTGTTTTTT. Translating gives CATSRDRPNPTGELFF. Combining the CDR3 with reference TRBV15 and TRBJ2-2 gives the whole variable domain DAMVIQNPRYQVTQFGKPVTLSCSQTLNHNVMYWYQQKSSQAPKLLFHYYDKDFNNEADTPDNFQSRRPNTSFCFLDIRSPGLGDTAMYLCATSRDRPNPTGELFFGEGSRLTVL.

The chain has TRBV15 and TRBJ1-2; perhaps TRBD1 as D (5 bases). With 5 bases removed from V and 0 bases from J, the gap between germline ends came to 19 bases. Germline CDR1 LNHNV, CDR2 YYDKDF (reference sequence). The CDR3 runs to 17 residues. DNA of the CDR3: TGTGCCACCAGCGGAGCTCCGGCGACAGTGACTAACTATGGCTACACCTTC. Protein product: CATSGAPATVTNYGYTF.